This T cell receptor (beta chain) was sequenced in a study of T-cell memory formation after mild COVID-19. General study points: A balance of CD4 and CD8 characterized clones contracting day 15 to 85, whereas later expanders leaned CD4+. CD4+ contracting clones were mainly CM and EM; CD8+ ones, EMRA.

The V end was cut by 5 bases, the J end by 4 bases, with 17 bases between. The CDR3 runs 15 residues. Germline V lookup: CDR1 LNHDA, CDR2 SQIVND (reference sequence). With respect to this clonotype: The antigen is unknown.

TCRdb processed the 5' RACE reads anew with MiXCR; each CDR3 protein has one entry. This table holds roughly 580,000 distinct CDR3 sequences, around 17% found once. This TCR was recovered from an adult woman who had mild COVID-19 (a few samples of this study predate the infection). Cell type and time point are not known. The J gene is TRBJ1-2, the V gene TRBV19, with a possible D match to TRBD1 (5 bases). Sequencing was performed on PBMCs or a T cell subset sorted from them (not recorded which). CDR3 amino acids: CASSSYLGPPYGYTF. CDR3 nucleotide sequence: TGTGCCAGTAGTTCCTACTTGGGGCCGCCCTATGGCTACACCTTC.